The 32 T cell receptor beta chains below come from one sample, sequenced in a study of T cells after yellow fever vaccination. TCRdb fed the 5' RACE reads into MiXCR, producing one record per CDR3 protein. This table holds 300,000 to 400,000 distinct CDR3 sequences, 8.5% to 10% found once. The input for sequencing was PBMCs, taken on the day of the first yellow fever vaccination. The receptors were gathered from a man between 18 and 29 years old who received the YFV17D yellow fever vaccine.

The table lists this clonotype with a few counts. The chain recombines TRBV5-4 with TRBJ1-3, with D hard to call. V shed 4 bases and J shed 3 bases, with 8 bases lying between them. The CDR3 contains 13 residues. CDR1 is SGHNT, CDR2 YYREEE, per germline (reference sequence). The CDR3 is CASSTFSGNTIYF. CDR3 nucleotides: TGTGCCAGCAGCACCTTCAGTGGAAACACCATATATTTT.

In this sample, this clonotype turned up a few times. The chain is built from TRBV12-3 or TRBV12-4 and TRBJ2-1, with 8 bases that match TRBD1. The CDR3 sequence is 13 residues long. V trimming: 5 bases; J trimming: 10 bases; junction bases outside the gene matches: 7. The chain's CDR3 is CASSPDRELEQFF. CDR3 DNA sequence: TGTGCCAGCAGTCCGGACAGGGAATTGGAGCAGTTCTTC.

The table lists this clonotype with a few counts. A read error may produce the germline difference seen at one junction end. V and J are TRBV12-5 and TRBJ2-5; 12 nucleotides match TRBD2. Germline V gene lookup returns CDR1 LGHNT and CDR2 FRNRAP. The CDR3 is 17 amino acids. This CDR3 reads CASGQLAGGINEESQYF. CDR3 nucleotides: TGTGCTAGTGGTCAACTAGCGGGGGGAATAAATGAAGAGAGCCAGTACTTC. Filled out from reference TRBV12-5 and TRBJ2-5, the complete variable domain reads DARVTQTPRHKVTEMGQEVTMRCQPILGHNTVFWYRQTMMQGLELLAYFRNRAPLDDSGMPKDRFSAEMPDATLATLKIQPSEPRDSAVYFCASGQLAGGINEESQYFGPGTRLLVL.

This clonotype was observed a few times. The rearrangement joins TRBV12-3 or TRBV12-4 to TRBJ2-3; possibly TRBD2 for D (7 bases). Trimming took 6 bases from V and 3 from J, leaving 13 bases between them. The CDR3 loop spans 14 amino acids. The CDR3 DNA reads TGTGCCAGCAGCTACCGGGGGGCGACAGATACGCAGTATTTT. Translated: CASSYRGATDTQYF.

V usage is TRBV6-2 or TRBV6-3 and J usage is TRBJ2-7; D uncertain. V lost 4 bases and J lost 2, with 9 bases in between. The CDR3 consists of 13 residues. Germline CDR1 is MNHEY and CDR2 is SVGEGT. The DNA for the CDR3 is TGTGCCAGCAGTTCCCCCGGCGCCTACGAGCAGTACTTC. Amino acids: CASSSPGAYEQYF.

The sample holds a few counts of this clonotype. This chain links TRBV7-6 with TRBJ2-2, with 7 bases lining up with TRBD2. Germline trimming cut 3 bases from V and 1 base from J; bases unmatched to any gene: 8. The germline V gene encodes CDR1 SGHVS and CDR2 FNYEAQ. The CDR3 extends over 17 amino acids. The CDR3 sequence is CASSFREAGENTGELFF. DNA of the CDR3: TGTGCCAGCAGCTTTAGAGAGGCGGGGGAGAACACCGGGGAGCTGTTTTTT. Full variable domain (missing parts from reference TRBV7-6 and TRBJ2-2): GAGVSQSPRYKVTKRGQDVALRCDPISGHVSLYWYRQALGQGPEFLTYFNYEAQQDKSGLPNDRFSAERPEGSISTLTIQRTEQRDSAMYRCASSFREAGENTGELFFGEGSRLTVL.

The genes are TRBV5-1 and TRBJ1-2; 8 bases agree with TRBD1. The V and J ends lost 4 bases and 4 bases, in that order; junction bases with no gene match: 3. CDR3 length: 13 amino acids. Germline loops: CDR1 SGHRS, CDR2 YFSETQ. CDR3 protein: CASSTTGAYGYTF. The DNA for the CDR3 is TGCGCCAGCAGCACGACAGGGGCCTATGGCTACACCTTC.

A few counts support this clonotype. V is TRBV30 and J is TRBJ1-1; D is ambiguous. Germline V gene lookup returns CDR1 GTSNPN and CDR2 SVGIG (reference sequence). Between the trimmed V and J ends, which lost 0 bases and 6 bases, there was a span of 8 bases. The CDR3 runs 12 residues. CDR3 sequence: CAWSVRVPEAFF. CDR3 in DNA: TGTGCCTGGAGTGTACGCGTGCCTGAAGCTTTCTTT. The variable domain in full, with the rest retrieved from reference TRBV30 and TRBJ1-1, is SQTIHQWPATLVQPVGSPLSLECTVEGTSNPNLYWYRQAAGRGLQLLFYSVGIGQISSEVPQNLSASRPQDRQFILSSKKLLLSDSGFYLCAWSVRVPEAFFGQGTRLTVV.

This clonotype has ten or more counts. This chain joins TRBV2 and TRBJ2-5; TRBD1 matches at 7 bases. V trimming: 5 bases; J trimming: 7 bases; junction bases outside the gene matches: 19. The CDR3 is 17 amino acids. CDR1 is SNHLY, CDR2 FYNNEI, per germline. The CDR3, as DNA: TGTGCCAGCAGTCCTGCTGGAGTTCGACAGGGATCTGGGACCCAGTACTTC. It is translated as CASSPAGVRQGSGTQYF.

The chain has TRBV12-3 or TRBV12-4 and TRBJ2-3; TRBD1 agrees at 11 bases. The V segment lost 6 bases and the J segment 3 bases; nucleotides outside the gene matches: 8. This CDR3 spans 16 amino acids. The CDR3 nucleotides read TGTGCCAGCAGCCTAGGGGGACAGGGGGAAACAGATACGCAGTATTTT. This gives the protein CASSLGGQGETDTQYF.

There are many counts of this clonotype. This chain uses TRBV25-1 with TRBJ1-1; D call uncertain. Germline V gives CDR1 MGHDK, CDR2 SYGVNS. V was cut by 2 bases and J by 10 bases, with 11 bases left in between. CDR3 length: 12 residues. The CDR3 region is CASSEGSRGAFF. DNA of the CDR3: TGTGCCAGCAGTGAAGGGTCGCGCGGAGCTTTCTTT.

The table lists this clonotype with many counts. The chain employs TRBV12-3 or TRBV12-4 and TRBJ2-2; D unclear. The CDR3 is made up of 11 amino acids. Trimming removed 3 bases at V and 7 bases at J, with 3 bases between. CDR3 loop: CASSFIGELFF. CDR3 sequence (DNA): TGTGCCAGCAGTTTTATCGGGGAGCTGTTTTTT.

This clonotype was found a few times. This rearrangement joins TRBV20-1 to TRBJ2-5, with D perhaps TRBD2 (6 bases). Germline CDR1 is DFQATT and CDR2 is SNEGSKA (reference sequence). The CDR3 is 13 amino acids. V lost 2 bases, J lost 1 base, and 8 bases lay in between. CDR3 nucleotides: TGCAGTGCTAGAAACGGGGGCCAAGAGACCCAGTACTTC. As protein: CSARNGGQETQYF.

This clonotype has a count of ten or more. This chain connects TRBV7-2 to TRBJ1-5; 9 nucleotides agree with TRBD1. Germline lookup yields CDR1 SGHTA and CDR2 FQGNSA. The CDR3 is made up of 14 amino acids. Losses at the gene ends were 3 bases for V and 6 bases for J; bases not matched to a gene: 3. The chain's CDR3 is CASSLGQGFQPQHF. The CDR3 DNA follows: TGTGCCAGCAGCTTGGGACAGGGCTTTCAGCCCCAGCATTTT.

The sample holds many counts of this clonotype. V gene TRBV7-2 combines with J gene TRBJ1-2; 8 bases are a match to TRBD1. This CDR3 region has 14 residues. The germline gives CDR1 SGHTA, CDR2 FQGNSA. The trim removed 1 base at V and 4 bases at J, leaving 2 bases unmatched. The CDR3 nucleotides are TGTGCCAGCAGCTTAGTGGGGACAGGCTATGGCTACACCTTC. Encoded protein: CASSLVGTGYGYTF. The entire variable domain, with the rest obtained from reference TRBV7-2 and TRBJ1-2, is as follows: GAGVSQSPSNKVTEKGKDVELRCDPISGHTALYWYRQSLGQGLEFLIYFQGNSAPDKSGLPSDRFSAERTGGSVSTLTIQRTQQEDSAVYLCASSLVGTGYGYTFGSGTRLTVV.

CDR3 sequence reads: CSVESWAGSYEQYV. In nucleotides, the CDR3 is TGCAGCGTTGAAAGTTGGGCGGGGTCCTACGAGCAGTACGTC. The chain combines TRBV29-1 with TRBJ2-7, with a possible D match to TRBD2 (6 bases). This CDR3 spans 14 amino acids. V lost 2 bases and J 1 base, leaving 12 bases between the germline ends. Germline V gene sequence: CDR1 SQVTM, CDR2 ANQGSEA.

The table lists this clonotype with a few counts. This chain joins TRBV6-1 and TRBJ1-5; unclear D gene. Germline assignment: CDR1 MNHNS and CDR2 SASEGT. Trimming shortened V by 5 bases and J by 6 bases, and 17 bases separated the two germline ends. There are 15 residues in the CDR3. CDR3 protein: CASSIGGSPGQPQHF. DNA for the CDR3: TGTGCCAGCAGTATTGGAGGGTCCCCCGGTCAGCCCCAGCATTTT.

This clonotype was detected a few times. As DNA, the CDR3 is TGTGCCAGCAGTTACTCAGAGTATAGCAATCAGCCCCAGCATTTT. It translates to CASSYSEYSNQPQHF. The V and J genes are TRBV6-2 or TRBV6-3 and TRBJ1-5; D is undetermined. The CDR3 is 15 residues long. Germline V gene lookup returns CDR1 MNHEY and CDR2 SVGEGT. The V end was cut by 0 bases, the J end by 0 bases, with 6 bases between.

V gene TRBV7-9 combines with J gene TRBJ2-3; D unclear. V was trimmed by 5 bases and J by 2 bases, leaving 14 bases between them. The CDR3 has 15 residues. Germline V CDR1 and CDR2: SEHNR, FQNEAQ (reference sequence). DNA for the CDR3: TGTGCCAGCAGCGAAGGCGTGGGTGACACAGATACGCAGTATTTT. Amino acids: CASSEGVGDTDTQYF.

In its sample, this clonotype was seen a few times. CDR3 sequence (DNA): TGTGCCAGCAGTGTAGGGACAGCTACTAACGGGGAGCTGTTTTTT. It specifies CASSVGTATNGELFF. J is TRBJ2-2 and V is TRBV2; TRBD1 matches 7 bases. Germline lookup yields CDR1 SNHLY and CDR2 FYNNEI. The CDR3 is 15 residues long. The trim removed 4 bases at V and 7 bases at J, leaving 9 bases unmatched.

This clonotype showed up just a few times. Here the CDR3 reads CASSKVGQGESPLHF. CDR3 sequence (DNA): TGTGCCAGCAGCAAAGTGGGACAGGGGGAATCACCCCTCCACTTT. The chain couples TRBV21-1 to TRBJ1-6; the table's D gene call, TRBD1, was not cross checked with the DNA. TRBV21-1 is given as a pseudogene. The CDR3 extends over 15 amino acids.

This clonotype was recorded many times. The chain is built from TRBV10-3 and TRBJ1-5, with D unresolved. CDR1 and CDR2 from the germline V gene are ENHRY and SYGVKD. V lost 0 bases and J lost 2, with 17 bases in between. The CDR3 extends over 18 amino acids. The CDR3 bases are TGTGCCATCAGTGAGTCGATAGTCGCCAGGAGTGGCAATCAGCCCCAGCATTTT. This translates into CAISESIVARSGNQPQHF.

This clonotype was counted ten times or more. This chain links TRBV7-9 with TRBJ1-1; D ambiguous. The ends were cut back, 5 bases at V and 11 bases at J, with 18 bases in the middle. The CDR3 sequence is 13 residues long. The germline gives CDR1 SEHNR, CDR2 FQNEAQ (reference sequence). The CDR3 region is CASSPTGGGGAFF. CDR3 sequence (DNA): TGTGCCAGCAGCCCCACCGGCGGCGGCGGCGCTTTCTTT.

This clonotype was observed a handful of times. The chain carries TRBV5-1 and TRBJ1-2, with 8 bases that match TRBD1. Germline V gene data show CDR1 as SGHRS and CDR2 as YFSETQ. J lost 4 bases, V lost 3 bases, and 5 bases had no gene match. The CDR3 extends over 14 amino acids. CDR3 loop: CASSSGTGPYGYTF. The CDR3 nucleotides are TGCGCCAGCAGCTCCGGGACAGGTCCCTATGGCTACACCTTC.

V is TRBV6-5 and J is TRBJ1-4; D is possibly TRBD1 (6 bases). CDR1 is MNHEY, CDR2 SVGAGI, per germline. CDR3 length: 15 amino acids. The V and J ends lost 4 bases and 2 bases respectively, with 11 bases between them. The CDR3 region is CASSSPGATNEKLFF. DNA for the CDR3: TGTGCCAGCAGTTCCCCAGGGGCCACTAATGAAAAACTGTTTTTT.

The V and J genes are TRBV7-2 and TRBJ2-2, with a tentative D call TRBD2 (7 bases). V gave up 5 bases and J gave up 1 base, with 14 bases separating them. Per the germline V gene, CDR1 is SGHTA and CDR2 is FQGNSA. There are 16 residues in the CDR3. Here the CDR3 DNA reads TGTGCCAGCAGCCCCAGGGGCGGGGGGAACACCGGGGAGCTGTTTTTT. Translating it yields CASSPRGGGNTGELFF.

The CDR3 nucleotides are TGCGCCAGCAGCTCGGGACAGACCACAGATACGCAGTATTTT. This sequence encodes CASSSGQTTDTQYF. The rearrangement joins TRBV5-1 to TRBJ2-3; 7 nucleotides align to TRBD1. CDR1 and CDR2 from the germline V gene are SGHRS and YFSETQ. V lost 3 bases to trimming and J lost 2 bases; unmatched junction nucleotides: 3. This CDR3 is built from 14 residues.

This clonotype was counted a few times. The rearrangement joins TRBV4-1 to TRBJ1-3, with unresolved D. Germline-derived CDR1 and CDR2 are MGHRA and YSYEKL. The CDR3 has 16 amino acids. Trimming removed 3 bases at V and 4 bases at J, with 16 bases between. CDR3 nucleotides: TGCGCCAGCAGCCAGGCAATGGGCCATGACGGAAACACCATATATTTT. It codes for CASSQAMGHDGNTIYF.

J is TRBJ2-5 and V is TRBV5-4; TRBD1 matches at 8 bases. This CDR3 spans 13 amino acids. V was clipped by 9 bases and J by 1 base; unmatched bases: 5. Germline V gene data show CDR1 as SGHNT and CDR2 as YYREEE (reference sequence). CDR3 nucleotides: TGTGCCACTCGGACAGGGACCCAAGAGACCCAGTACTTC. It codes for CATRTGTQETQYF.

CDR3 DNA sequence: TGCGCCAGCAGCCAAGATAGCAGGGCAGAAGAGACCCAGTACTTC. Translated, it gives CASSQDSRAEETQYF. The chain uses TRBV4-3 and TRBJ2-5, with D tentatively TRBD1 (5 bases). Trimming left V 0 bases short and J 3 bases short, with 11 bases between. Germline values: CDR1 LGHNA, CDR2 YSLEER. The CDR3 contains 15 residues.

This clonotype was picked up a small number of times. The genes are TRBV30 and TRBJ2-2, with no clear D. Germline assignment: CDR1 GTSNPN and CDR2 SVGIG (reference sequence). The CDR3 sequence is 17 residues long. Between the trimmed V and J ends, which lost 0 bases and 5 bases, there was a span of 19 bases. In DNA form, the CDR3 reads TGTGCCTGGAGTGTACGATGGGGTGCCAGGCCAACCGGGGAGCTGTTTTTT. The encoded protein is CAWSVRWGARPTGELFF.

This chain joins TRBV12-3 or TRBV12-4 and TRBJ2-3; D is uncertain. The CDR3 sequence is 14 residues long. The V and J ends lost 3 bases and 1 base respectively, with 8 bases between them. This CDR3 reads CASSFASRTDTQYF. In DNA, the CDR3 is TGTGCCAGCAGTTTCGCCAGCCGCACAGATACGCAGTATTTT.